This T cell receptor (beta chain) originates from a study of CD8+ T cells in alopecia areata. Treatment in this sample: oral pan-JAK inhibitor, 5-10 mg twice daily. Investigators sorted PBMCs to obtain both CD4+ and CD8+ T cells. In germline, CDR1 is MNHEY, CDR2 SVGAGI. This CDR3 contains 13 residues. V lost 5 bases, J lost 8 bases, and 15 bases lay in between. The sequencing template was cDNA reverse transcribed from extracted RNA. TCRdb's copy holds only in-frame clones and misses some; the assay was immunoSEQ multiplex PCR. Of some 190,000 clones detected, about 60% appear once; the ten largest clones hold roughly 0.7%.

The clonotype was recovered from a human donor with alopecia areata. This chain connects TRBV6-5 to TRBJ1-2, with D possibly being TRBD1 (6 bases). Sequencing used CD4+ T cells sorted from blood, obtained at week 4, from a patient treated with tofacitinib. The CDR3 loop is CASSNRVTGGYTF. The CDR3 nucleotides read TGTGCCAGCAGTAACAGGGTGACAGGAGGCTACACCTTC.